This TCR beta chain was recorded in a study of monozygotic twins with inflammatory bowel disease. This CDR3 is 17 amino acids long. The germline V gene has CDR1 SGHNT and CDR2 YYREEE (reference sequence). Researchers put TCRalpha and TCRbeta cDNA through two nested PCRs lasting about 17 and 10 cycles. For each CDR3 protein, TCRdb gives one entry from its re-call of the 5' RACE reads, without DNA. The table lists around 370,000 distinct CDR3 sequences, with 2% to 3% in the top ten. This TCR came from a human donor with ulcerative colitis or Crohn's disease, or a healthy co-twin of an affected twin (not recorded which). Sequenced material: blood. V usage is TRBV5-4 and J usage is TRBJ2-3; absent DNA, TCRdb's TRBD2 call cannot be checked. The CDR3 spells CASSLIRGGLVSNTQYF.